This TCR beta chain was found in a study of vaccination and CD4 T cells after COVID-19. At the level of the study: Overlapping spike pools from SARS-CoV-2 and HCoV-NL63, HCoV-OC43 and HCoV-229E served as culture stimuli.

The junction had 7 bases not matched to a gene; V was cut back by 5 bases and J by 3 bases. This CDR3 has 14 residues. Germline lookup yields CDR1 GTSNPN and CDR2 SVGIG (reference sequence). This clonotype was counted only a few times. The antigen is not known. An Oncomine TCR Beta short-read assay was used to sequence the DNA from cultured CD4+ T cells. Once CD4+ T cells had been cultured, genomic DNA was extracted from them. TCRdb reanalysed the PCR reads using MiXCR and keeps one entry per CDR3 protein. The table has some 11,000 distinct CDR3 sequences, about 30% seen once; the top ten hold 14%. Treatment here: approximately 9-day PBMC culture with coronavirus spike peptide pools or control peptides (ViraFEST assay). The unexposed donor's CD4+ T cells were collected before the COVID-19 pandemic (2011-2018). Peptide pool stimulation in ViraFEST expanded antigen-specific T cells, whose TCRs were then sequenced. Roughly 2 million PBMCs went into each well for culture with approximately 9.4 IU/ml IL-2 and 10 ug/ml peptide pools.

The rearrangement uses TRBV30 and TRBJ2-1; the match to TRBD1 covers 7 bases. The sequence derives from a human donor in good health. The sequenced sample consisted of CD4+ T cells from blood, cultured in vitro. The CDR3 loop is CAWGSGQSYNEQFF. Written as DNA, the CDR3 is TGTGCCTGGGGCTCGGGACAGAGCTACAATGAGCAGTTCTTC.